This is a list of T cell receptor beta chains from one sample in a study of identical twins. TCRdb used MiXCR to reprocess the 5' RACE reads, holding one entry per CDR3 protein. The sample contains about 450,000 distinct CDR3 sequences, approximately 17% of which appear only once. Sequencing was carried out using naive T cells sorted from blood. The origin of the receptors is a man aged 50 to 60 in good health. Each CDR3 is given with its conserved first and last residue. A D gene is named only where the DNA matches it firmly. The listing skips clone size in some rows; elsewhere it reads once, few, many or a size class.

abundance: many; j_gene: TRBJ2-1; v_gene: TRBV4-2; d_gene: NA; CDR3aa: CASSQDGLGVSTRNEQFF; CDR3nt: TGTGCCAGCAGCCAAGATGGGCTAGGGGTCTCAACTCGGAATGAGCAGTTCTTC
abundance: few; j_gene: TRBJ2-1; v_gene: TRBV15; d_gene: TRBD2; CDR3aa: CATSRDRLAGGDEQFF; CDR3nt: TGTGCCACCAGCAGAGATCGTTTAGCGGGAGGGGATGAGCAGTTCTTC
abundance: many; j_gene: TRBJ2-3; v_gene: TRBV7-2; d_gene: NA; CDR3aa: CASSRSQGTDTQYF; CDR3nt: TGTGCCAGCAGCCGTTCACAGGGAACAGATACGCAGTATTTT
abundance: NA; j_gene: TRBJ1-4; v_gene: TRBV12-3/TRBV12-4; d_gene: TRBD1; CDR3aa: CASREGGGYEKLFF; CDR3nt: TGTGCCAGCAGGGAAGGGGGCGGTTATGAAAAACTGTTTTTT
abundance: NA; j_gene: TRBJ1-1; v_gene: TRBV3-1; d_gene: NA; CDR3aa: CASSQVMENTEAFF; CDR3nt: TGTGCCAGCAGCCAAGTGATGGAAAACACTGAAGCTTTCTTT
abundance: many; j_gene: TRBJ2-1; v_gene: TRBV6-2/TRBV6-3; d_gene: TRBD1; CDR3aa: CASTDPDRYGNEQFF; CDR3nt: TGTGCCAGCACTGATCCGGACAGGTATGGGAATGAGCAGTTCTTC
abundance: NA; j_gene: TRBJ2-1; v_gene: TRBV5-1; d_gene: TRBD2; CDR3aa: CASSPMGGGNEQFF; CDR3nt: TGCGCCAGCAGCCCGATGGGCGGGGGCAATGAGCAGTTCTTC
abundance: few; j_gene: TRBJ2-1; v_gene: TRBV5-1; d_gene: TRBD2; CDR3aa: CASSFSGGGAYEQFF; CDR3nt: TGCGCCAGCAGCTTCTCTGGCGGGGGGGCATATGAGCAGTTCTTC
abundance: NA; j_gene: TRBJ2-7; v_gene: TRBV6-5; d_gene: NA; CDR3aa: CASILLGGYSYEQYF; CDR3nt: TGTGCCAGCATTTTATTGGGCGGCTACTCCTACGAGCAGTACTTC
abundance: NA; j_gene: TRBJ2-1; v_gene: TRBV7-9; d_gene: NA; CDR3aa: CASSPPGAHNEQFF; CDR3nt: TGTGCCAGCAGCCCTCCCGGGGCCCACAATGAGCAGTTCTTC
abundance: NA; j_gene: TRBJ2-6; v_gene: TRBV12-3/TRBV12-4; d_gene: NA; CDR3aa: CASRPPGPQHSGANVLTF; CDR3nt: TGTGCCAGCAGACCCCCCGGCCCCCAACACTCTGGGGCCAACGTCCTGACTTTC
abundance: many; j_gene: TRBJ1-1; v_gene: TRBV5-1; d_gene: TRBD1; CDR3aa: CASSLLGQGGMNTEAFF; CDR3nt: TGCGCCAGCAGCTTGTTGGGACAGGGAGGCATGAACACTGAAGCTTTCTTT
abundance: many; j_gene: TRBJ2-7; v_gene: TRBV4-1; d_gene: TRBD2; CDR3aa: CASSLSAGGSYEQYF; CDR3nt: TGCGCCAGCAGCCTCTCCGCGGGGGGCTCCTACGAGCAGTACTTC
abundance: once; j_gene: TRBJ2-3; v_gene: TRBV18; d_gene: TRBD1; CDR3aa: CASSPLGTGGTDTQYF; CDR3nt: TGTGCCAGCTCACCATTGGGGACAGGAGGCACAGATACGCAGTATTTT
abundance: NA; j_gene: TRBJ1-5; v_gene: TRBV5-1; d_gene: NA; CDR3aa: CASSLSGNSNQPQHF; CDR3nt: TGCGCCAGCAGCTTGTCAGGGAATAGCAATCAGCCCCAGCATTTT
abundance: few; j_gene: TRBJ2-2; v_gene: TRBV5-1; d_gene: TRBD2; CDR3aa: CASSYMMGGRNTGELFF; CDR3nt: TGCGCCAGCAGCTACATGATGGGGGGGAGGAACACCGGGGAGCTGTTTTTT
abundance: many; j_gene: TRBJ2-7; v_gene: TRBV7-2; d_gene: TRBD2; CDR3aa: CASSAIAGGEEQYF; CDR3nt: TGTGCCAGCAGCGCAATAGCGGGAGGTGAAGAGCAGTACTTC
abundance: many; j_gene: TRBJ2-5; v_gene: TRBV12-3/TRBV12-4; d_gene: NA; CDR3aa: CASSPKNQETQYF; CDR3nt: TGTGCCAGCAGCCCTAAGAACCAAGAGACCCAGTACTTC
abundance: few; j_gene: TRBJ1-5; v_gene: TRBV7-2; d_gene: TRBD1; CDR3aa: CASSPRTGSPPQHF; CDR3nt: TGTGCCAGCAGCCCAAGGACAGGGTCGCCGCCCCAGCATTTT
abundance: few; j_gene: TRBJ2-2; v_gene: TRBV11-2; d_gene: NA; CDR3aa: CASPLVNTGELFF; CDR3nt: TGTGCCAGCCCCTTAGTGAACACCGGGGAGCTGTTTTTT
abundance: few; j_gene: TRBJ2-5; v_gene: TRBV7-9; d_gene: TRBD2; CDR3aa: CASSLSRGVQETQYF; CDR3nt: TGTGCCAGCAGCTTAAGTCGGGGGGTACAAGAGACCCAGTACTTC
abundance: NA; j_gene: TRBJ2-7; v_gene: TRBV10-3; d_gene: TRBD1; CDR3aa: CAISGGGGYEQYF; CDR3nt: TGTGCCATCAGTGGAGGGGGCGGCTACGAGCAGTACTTC
abundance: few; j_gene: TRBJ1-4; v_gene: TRBV5-1; d_gene: NA; CDR3aa: CASSFLGRLGSATNEKLFF; CDR3nt: TGCGCCAGCAGCTTCTTGGGACGTTTAGGGAGTGCAACTAATGAAAAACTGTTTTTT
abundance: NA; j_gene: TRBJ1-5; v_gene: TRBV20-1; d_gene: NA; CDR3aa: CSARAEVSNQPQHF; CDR3nt: TGCAGTGCTAGAGCGGAGGTTAGCAATCAGCCCCAGCATTTT
abundance: NA; j_gene: TRBJ2-7; v_gene: TRBV29-1; d_gene: NA; CDR3aa: CSVENGGMDEQYF; CDR3nt: TGCAGCGTTGAGAATGGAGGGATGGACGAGCAGTACTTC
abundance: many; j_gene: TRBJ2-5; v_gene: TRBV4-1; d_gene: TRBD2; CDR3aa: CASSLRGVIAGRQETQYF; CDR3nt: TGCGCCAGCAGCCTTCGCGGCGTCATAGCGGGCCGACAAGAGACCCAGTACTTC
abundance: NA; j_gene: TRBJ2-1; v_gene: TRBV5-1; d_gene: NA; CDR3aa: CASSSTGSSSYNEQFF; CDR3nt: TGCGCCAGCAGCTCCACAGGTTCAAGCTCCTACAATGAGCAGTTCTTC
abundance: few; j_gene: TRBJ1-5; v_gene: TRBV11-3; d_gene: NA; CDR3aa: CASSLDKRAGAFSWHF; CDR3nt: TGTGCCAGCAGCTTAGATAAGCGGGCCGGGGCATTCAGCTGGCATTTT
abundance: few; j_gene: TRBJ2-7; v_gene: TRBV10-3; d_gene: TRBD1; CDR3aa: CAISEGTGASYEQYF; CDR3nt: TGTGCCATCAGTGAGGGGACAGGGGCCTCCTACGAGCAGTACTTC
abundance: NA; j_gene: TRBJ2-1; v_gene: TRBV20-1; d_gene: NA; CDR3aa: CSATRTDYNEQFF; CDR3nt: TGCAGTGCTACTCGGACGGACTACAATGAGCAGTTCTTC
abundance: NA; j_gene: TRBJ1-4; v_gene: TRBV12-3/TRBV12-4; d_gene: TRBD1; CDR3aa: CASSRGGAGKLFF; CDR3nt: TGTGCCAGCAGTCGAGGGGGCGCGGGAAAACTGTTTTTT
abundance: NA; j_gene: TRBJ2-3; v_gene: TRBV10-3; d_gene: NA; CDR3aa: CAISEGSTDTQYF; CDR3nt: TGTGCCATCAGTGAAGGAAGCACAGATACGCAGTATTTT
abundance: NA; j_gene: TRBJ2-1; v_gene: TRBV2; d_gene: NA; CDR3aa: CASTERRNEQFF; CDR3nt: TGTGCCAGCACCGAACGGCGGAATGAGCAGTTCTTC
abundance: NA; j_gene: TRBJ1-6; v_gene: TRBV4-2; d_gene: NA; CDR3aa: CASSQEKGENSPLHF; CDR3nt: TGTGCCAGCAGCCAAGAAAAGGGGGAGAATTCACCCCTCCACTTT
abundance: NA; j_gene: TRBJ1-3; v_gene: TRBV7-9; d_gene: NA; CDR3aa: CASSLEKNTIYF; CDR3nt: TGTGCCAGCAGCCTCGAGAAAAACACCATATATTTT
abundance: few; j_gene: TRBJ2-7; v_gene: TRBV30; d_gene: TRBD2; CDR3aa: CAWSVLAGAYEQYF; CDR3nt: TGTGCCTGGAGTGTACTAGCGGGAGCCTACGAGCAGTACTTC
abundance: few; j_gene: TRBJ2-1; v_gene: TRBV19; d_gene: TRBD2; CDR3aa: CASGKGLAEYNEQFF; CDR3nt: TGTGCCAGTGGCAAGGGACTAGCGGAGTACAATGAGCAGTTCTTC
abundance: few; j_gene: TRBJ2-7; v_gene: TRBV12-3/TRBV12-4; d_gene: TRBD1; CDR3aa: CASAPSGQGYEQYF; CDR3nt: TGTGCCAGCGCCCCCTCGGGACAGGGCTACGAGCAGTACTTC
abundance: NA; j_gene: TRBJ2-1; v_gene: TRBV3-1; d_gene: TRBD2; CDR3aa: CASSQGTSGRGGEQFF; CDR3nt: TGTGCCAGCAGCCAAGGTACTAGCGGGAGAGGTGGAGAGCAGTTCTTC
abundance: few; j_gene: TRBJ2-7; v_gene: TRBV4-3; d_gene: TRBD1; CDR3aa: CASSQVPPGQGTLGFEQYF; CDR3nt: TGCGCCAGCAGCCAAGTTCCCCCGGGACAGGGTACGCTTGGGTTCGAGCAGTACTTC
abundance: few; j_gene: TRBJ2-7; v_gene: TRBV6-5; d_gene: TRBD2; CDR3aa: CASSYPTGTSGSYEQYF; CDR3nt: TGTGCCAGCAGCTACCCCACCGGGACTAGCGGTTCCTACGAGCAGTACTTC
abundance: many; j_gene: TRBJ2-3; v_gene: TRBV10-2; d_gene: TRBD2; CDR3aa: CASSGGAGGFNTQYF; CDR3nt: TGCGCCAGCAGCGGTGGAGCGGGGGGGTTCAATACGCAGTATTTT
abundance: many; j_gene: TRBJ2-7; v_gene: TRBV10-3; d_gene: TRBD1; CDR3aa: CAIAQSGQGTYEQYF; CDR3nt: TGTGCCATTGCCCAGTCCGGACAGGGGACCTACGAGCAGTACTTC